These 15 T cell receptor beta chains came from one sample sequenced in a study of response to subunit inactivated influenza vaccine. One entry per CDR3 protein results from TCRdb running MiXCR on the RT-PCR reads. The sample shows 500,000 or so distinct CDR3 sequences, 16% of them seen only once. The sequences come from CD4+ T cells sorted from PBMCs, collected less than 25 months after vaccination. Receptor source: a man in his fifties or sixties who received an inactivated influenza vaccine.

This clonotype was found a few times. The chain couples TRBV19 to TRBJ2-3; D unresolved. Trimming removed 3 bases from V and 6 bases from J, with 13 bases in between. Germline-derived CDR1 and CDR2 are LNHDA and SQIVND (reference sequence). The length of the CDR3 is 14 residues. The CDR3 DNA reads as TGTGCCAGTAGTATGATATCGTCCAGGGATACGCAGTATTTT. Its translation is CASSMISSRDTQYF.

This chain uses TRBV29-1 with TRBJ2-7, with 8 positions matching TRBD2. Germline values: CDR1 SQVTM, CDR2 ANQGSEA. Germline trimming cut 7 bases from V and 5 bases from J; bases unmatched to any gene: 4. The CDR3 loop spans 11 amino acids. The CDR3 region has the DNA TGCAGCGCGGGGACTAGGGACGAGCAGTACTTC. Amino acids: CSAGTRDEQYF.

This chain uses TRBV4-3 with TRBJ1-2; possibly TRBD1 for D (5 bases). V lost 0 bases to trimming and J lost 3 bases, with 8 bases between them. The CDR3 covers 14 residues. Germline assignment: CDR1 LGHNA and CDR2 YSLEER. In nucleotides, the CDR3 is TGCGCCAGCAGCCAAGAGGGGGAGCACTATGGCTACACCTTC. This gives the protein CASSQEGEHYGYTF.

This clonotype was seen repeatedly, ten times or more. V is TRBV5-1 and J is TRBJ1-2; the match to TRBD1 covers 10 bases. CDR1 is SGHRS and CDR2 is YFSETQ in the germline V gene. V gave up 7 bases and J gave up 5 bases; unmatched junction bases: 8. This CDR3 region has 14 residues. The CDR3 DNA is TGCGCCAGCGCGCCCGGACAGGGGGTTTATGGCTACACCTTC. Translating it yields CASAPGQGVYGYTF. The full variable domain, completed using reference TRBV5-1 and TRBJ1-2, is KAGVTQTPRYLIKTRGQQVTLSCSPISGHRSVSWYQQTPGQGLQFLFEYFSETQRNKGNFPGRFSGRQFSNSRSEMNVSTLELGDSALYLCASAPGQGVYGYTFGSGTRLTVV.

This clonotype was counted a few times. This rearrangement joins TRBV7-2 to TRBJ2-4, with TRBD1 identical over 8 bases. Per the germline V gene, CDR1 is SGHTA and CDR2 is FQGNSA. J was trimmed by 7 bases and V by 5 bases; bases with no gene match: 7. The CDR3 runs 14 residues. DNA of the CDR3: TGTGCCAGCAGCATATCCAGGGGGCGCAACATTCAGTACTTC. Its protein is CASSISRGRNIQYF.

The V and J genes are TRBV5-5 and TRBJ2-3; possibly TRBD1 or TRBD2 for D (5 bases each). The germline V gene has CDR1 SGHKS and CDR2 YYEKEE (reference sequence). The V gene lost 4 bases and the J gene lost 2 bases, with 11 bases spanning the gap. This CDR3 contains 14 residues. CDR3 loop: CASSGGPNTDTQYF. The CDR3 DNA follows: TGTGCCAGCAGCGGGGGACCAAACACAGATACGCAGTATTTT. The variable domain in full, with the rest retrieved from reference TRBV5-5 and TRBJ2-3, is DAGVTQSPTHLIKTRGQQVTLRCSPISGHKSVSWYQQVLGQGPQFIFQYYEKEERGRGNFPDRFSARQFPNYSSELNVNALLLGDSALYLCASSGGPNTDTQYFGPGTRLTVL.

This clonotype appeared a few times. The rearrangement uses TRBV18 and TRBJ2-6; 9 bases fit TRBD2. The CDR3 sequence is 18 residues long. The junction had 7 bases not matched to a gene; V was cut back by 4 bases and J by 0 bases. From germline, CDR1 is KGHSH and CDR2 LQKENI. CDR3 sequence reads: CASSLAGGTFSGANVLTF. In DNA form, the CDR3 reads TGTGCCAGCTCACTCGCGGGGGGGACCTTCTCTGGGGCCAACGTCCTGACTTTC.

This chain links TRBV15 with TRBJ1-4, with no clear D. CDR3 length equals 13 residues. CDR1 LNHNV and CDR2 YYDKDF come from the germline V gene (reference sequence). Trimming removed 1 base at V and 2 bases at J, with 2 bases between. CDR3 in DNA: TGTGCCACCAGCAGAGGTACTAATGAAAAACTGTTTTTT. It encodes CATSRGTNEKLFF.

This clonotype was found a few times. CDR3 in amino acids: CSASFGQGYEQYF. The CDR3, as DNA: TGCAGTGCTAGTTTCGGACAGGGCTACGAGCAGTACTTC. The chain has TRBV20-1 and TRBJ2-7; 8 bases are a match to TRBD1. The CDR3 covers 13 residues. The germline gives CDR1 DFQATT, CDR2 SNEGSKA (reference sequence). The trim removed 3 bases at V and 3 bases at J, leaving 4 bases unmatched.

The rearrangement joins TRBV7-8 to TRBJ1-2, with 8 bases lining up with TRBD1. The CDR3 totals 13 residues. The junction had 6 bases not matched to a gene; V was cut back by 5 bases and J by 7 bases. Germline V CDR1 and CDR2: SGHVS, FQNEAQ. CDR3 nucleotide sequence: TGTGCCAGCAGCAAAGGACAGGGCTTTGGCTACACCTTC. Protein: CASSKGQGFGYTF. The variable domain in full, with the rest retrieved from reference TRBV7-8 and TRBJ1-2, is GAGVSQSPRYKVAKRGQDVALRCDPISGHVSLFWYQQALGQGPEFLTYFQNEAQLDKSGLPSDRFFAERPEGSVSTLKIQRTQQEDSAVYLCASSKGQGFGYTFGSGTRLTVV.

The genes are TRBV30 and TRBJ2-1, with 7 bases matching TRBD1. Germline-derived CDR1 and CDR2 are GTSNPN and SVGIG (reference sequence). Losses at the gene ends were 1 base for V and 4 bases for J; bases not matched to a gene: 4. The CDR3 spans 14 residues. CDR3 region: CAWSGRDRYNEQFF. The CDR3 DNA sequence: TGTGCCTGGAGTGGCCGGGACAGATACAATGAGCAGTTCTTC.

This clonotype was found a few times. This chain connects TRBV11-1 to TRBJ2-3, with D uncertain. The germline gives CDR1 SGHAT, CDR2 FQDESV (reference sequence). This CDR3 spans 14 amino acids. Deletions cut 6 bases from V and 0 bases from J, with 10 bases between. CDR3 amino acids: CASRKPGSTDTQYF. The DNA of the CDR3 is TGTGCCAGCAGAAAACCGGGTAGCACAGATACGCAGTATTTT.

Note on this clonotype: This may arise from a read error, as a much more abundant clone is one base away. The V call is TRBV5-1, the J call TRBJ2-3; 10 nucleotides line up with TRBD1. Trimming at V came to 4 bases and at J to 5 bases, leaving 7 bases not matched to a gene. The germline V gene has CDR1 SGHRS and CDR2 YFSETQ. The CDR3 runs to 15 residues. As DNA, the CDR3 is TGCGCCAGCAGCCCGGGGACAGGGGCGGTAGATACGCAGTATTTT. It encodes CASSPGTGAVDTQYF.

This chain connects TRBV20-1 to TRBJ2-2; D gene ambiguous. Germline lookup yields CDR1 DFQATT and CDR2 SNEGSKA (reference sequence). Trimming removed 0 bases at V and 0 bases at J, with 11 bases between. The CDR3 loop spans 16 amino acids. CDR3 region: CSARDPSEPNTGELFF. The CDR3 nucleotides read TGCAGTGCTAGAGATCCGAGCGAACCGAACACCGGGGAGCTGTTTTTT.

The V gene is TRBV3-1, the J gene TRBJ2-5; D unclear. The CDR3 covers 14 residues. CDR1 and CDR2 from the germline V gene are LGHDT and YNNKEL (reference sequence). The germline V and J ends were trimmed by 4 bases and 5 bases, with 14 bases remaining between them. CDR3 DNA: TGTGCCAGCAGCCCAGAAGGCAGGCATGAGACCCAGTACTTC. It is translated as CASSPEGRHETQYF.